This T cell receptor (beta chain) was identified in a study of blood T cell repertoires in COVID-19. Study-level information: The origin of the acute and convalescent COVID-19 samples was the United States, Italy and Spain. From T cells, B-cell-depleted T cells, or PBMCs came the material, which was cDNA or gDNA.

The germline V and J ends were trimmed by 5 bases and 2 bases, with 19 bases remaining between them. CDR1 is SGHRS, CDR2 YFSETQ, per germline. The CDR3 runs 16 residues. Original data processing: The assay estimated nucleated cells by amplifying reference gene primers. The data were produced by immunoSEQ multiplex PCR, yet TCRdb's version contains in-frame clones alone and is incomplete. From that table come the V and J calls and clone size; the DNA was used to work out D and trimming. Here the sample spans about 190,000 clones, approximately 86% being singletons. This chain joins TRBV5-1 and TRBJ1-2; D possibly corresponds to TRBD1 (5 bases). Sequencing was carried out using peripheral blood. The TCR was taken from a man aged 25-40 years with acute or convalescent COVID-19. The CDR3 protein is CASRYADTSPNYGYTF. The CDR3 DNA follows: TGCGCCAGCAGATATGCGGACACATCACCCAACTATGGCTACACCTTC.